The 14 T cell receptor beta chains listed next were all sequenced from one sample in a study of T cells in narcolepsy. The method was immunoSEQ multiplex PCR; TCRdb's version includes in-frame clones alone and lacks a portion of them. In the table there are fewer than 40,000 clones, roughly 87% of which are singletons. The sequenced sample consisted of memory (CD45RA-) CD4+ T cells from blood. All receptors come from a human donor in good health.

This clone appeared once. The J gene is TRBJ1-2, the V gene TRBV5-4; 7 positions match TRBD1. The CDR3 has 16 residues. Germline V gene data show CDR1 as SGHNT and CDR2 as YYREEE (reference sequence). J gave up 0 bases and V 4 bases, and 9 bases lay outside the gene matches. CDR3 residues: CASSSGGTAPNYGYTF. The CDR3 region has the DNA TGTGCCAGCAGCAGCGGAGGGACAGCCCCTAACTATGGCTACACCTTC.

The rearrangement uses TRBV4-3 and TRBJ1-2; 11 bases fit TRBD1. J gave up 8 bases and V 4 bases, and 6 bases lay outside the gene matches. The length of the CDR3 is 14 residues. CDR1 LGHNA and CDR2 YSLEER come from the germline V gene. CDR3 protein: CASSPGQGAEGYTF. DNA of the CDR3: TGCGCCAGCAGCCCAGGACAGGGGGCCGAGGGCTACACCTTC.

The chain carries TRBV6-1 and TRBJ1-1; 7 bases match TRBD1. The J segment lost 2 bases and the V segment lost 6 bases, leaving 6 bases of the junction unmatched. CDR1 and CDR2 (germline): MNHNS, SASEGT. The CDR3 runs 14 residues. This chain's CDR3 is CASRERQGNTEAFF. DNA of the CDR3: TGTGCCAGCAGGGAAAGACAGGGCAACACTGAAGCTTTCTTT.

This chain connects TRBV6-5 to TRBJ1-3; no definite D call. The germline CDR1 and CDR2 sequences are MNHEY and SVGAGI. The CDR3 has 12 amino acids. V shed 6 bases and J shed 2 bases, with 5 bases lying between them. CDR3 nucleotides: TGTGCCAGCAGCCCGGCTGGAAACACCATATATTTT. Protein sequence: CASSPAGNTIYF.

J is TRBJ1-4 and V is TRBV5-4; no definite D call. This CDR3 is 15 amino acids long. V lost 0 bases, J lost 5 bases, and 11 bases lay in between. Germline V lookup: CDR1 SGHNT, CDR2 YYREEE (reference sequence). DNA of the CDR3: TGTGCCAGCAGCTTGGACGGGAACCTGAATGAAAAACTGTTTTTT. This gives the protein CASSLDGNLNEKLFF. The variable domain in full, with the rest retrieved from reference TRBV5-4 and TRBJ1-4, is ETGVTQSPTHLIKTRGQQVTLRCSSQSGHNTVSWYQQALGQGPQFIFQYYREEENGRGNFPPRFSGLQFPNYSSELNVNALELDDSALYLCASSLDGNLNEKLFFGSGTQLSVL.

The chain uses TRBV5-5 and TRBJ2-7; D remains ambiguous. Germline CDR1 and CDR2: SGHKS and YYEKEE (reference sequence). Trimming cost V 0 bases and J 3 bases, with 13 bases left between them. The CDR3 runs to 15 residues. Here the CDR3 reads CASSLGPSANYEQYF. The CDR3 bases are TGTGCCAGCAGCTTGGGACCCTCCGCAAACTACGAGCAGTACTTC.

To note about this clone: The junction and the germline gene differ at one end; a read error may be behind it. This rearrangement joins TRBV23-1 to TRBJ1-2, with a possible D match to TRBD1 (5 bases). TRBV23-1 is an ORF, and what it does is uncertain. This CDR3 spans 14 amino acids. CDR3 in DNA: TGCGCCGGCAGTCAACCGGGACGGGTCTATGGCTACACCTTC. Protein: CAGSQPGRVYGYTF.

This CDR3 is CASSQGSPSYNSPLHF. DNA of the CDR3: TGTGCCAGCAGCCAAGGGTCACCCTCCTATAATTCACCCCTCCACTTT. V is TRBV14 and J is TRBJ1-6; D gene uncertain. The CDR3 is made up of 16 amino acids. V gave up 1 base and J gave up 0 bases, with 7 bases separating them. Per the germline V gene, CDR1 is SGHDN and CDR2 is FVKESK. Full variable domain (remainder filled in from reference TRBV14 and TRBJ1-6): EAGVTQFPSHSVIEKGQTVTLRCDPISGHDNLYWYRRVMGKEIKFLLHFVKESKQDESGMPNNRFLAERTGGTYSTLKVQPAELEDSGVYFCASSQGSPSYNSPLHFGNGTRLTVT.

In this sample, this clone turned up a few times. The CDR3 DNA sequence: TGTGCCAGCAGTTTATCTGGTTCGGGAAACACCATATATTTT. It codes for CASSLSGSGNTIYF. The chain joins TRBV27 to TRBJ1-3, with no clear D. The germline V gene encodes CDR1 MNHEY and CDR2 SMNVEV (reference sequence). This CDR3 contains 14 residues. V was trimmed by 0 bases and J by 4 bases, leaving 7 bases between them.

The chain carries TRBV6-5 and TRBJ1-2; 8 nucleotides match TRBD1. Unmatched junction bases numbered 7, after V lost 5 bases and J lost 2 bases. The germline CDR1 and CDR2 sequences are MNHEY and SVGAGI. The CDR3 has 15 amino acids. The CDR3 nucleotides are TGTGCCAGCAGTGGGGGACAGGCGGTCAACTATGGCTACACCTTC. It yields the protein CASSGGQAVNYGYTF.

V is TRBV6-6 and J is TRBJ1-2; TRBD1 agrees at 7 bases. There are 13 residues in the CDR3. The ends lost 6 bases at V and 2 bases at J; junction bases unmatched: 3. Germline V gene sequence: CDR1 MNHNY, CDR2 SVGAGI (reference sequence). For the CDR3, the DNA is TGTGCCAGCAGAAACAGGGGCAACTATGGCTACACCTTC. Translating it yields CASRNRGNYGYTF.

The chain links TRBV11-2 to TRBJ1-4; 7 bases are a match to TRBD1. CDR1 SGHAT and CDR2 FQNNGV come from the germline V gene. The length of the CDR3 is 14 residues. V dropped 2 bases and J dropped 7; count of bases not matched to a gene: 4. This CDR3 is CASSLQGEAEKLFF. The CDR3 DNA follows: TGTGCCAGCAGCTTACAGGGGGAGGCTGAAAAACTGTTTTTT.

The chain combines TRBV7-9 with TRBJ1-1, with TRBD1 matching over 8 bases. The CDR3 has 17 residues. V shed 1 base and J 3 bases; nucleotides not matched to a gene: 10. Per germline, CDR1 SEHNR and CDR2 FQNEAQ (reference sequence). Here the CDR3 DNA reads TGTGCCAGCAGCTTAGAGGATTGGACAGGGAAGGACACTGAAGCTTTCTTT. Translation gives CASSLEDWTGKDTEAFF. Looking up the rest from reference TRBV7-9 and TRBJ1-1 gives the full variable domain: DTGVSQNPRHKITKRGQNVTFRCDPISEHNRLYWYRQTLGQGPEFLTYFQNEAQLEKSRLLSDRFSAERPKGSFSTLEIQRTEQGDSAMYLCASSLEDWTGKDTEAFFGQGTRLTVV.

This clone was picked up a small number of times. The chain has TRBV19 and TRBJ1-5, with D tentatively TRBD1 (6 bases). Germline CDR1 is LNHDA and CDR2 is SQIVND (reference sequence). The length of the CDR3 is 14 residues. Trimming removed 2 bases from V and 2 bases from J, with 7 bases in between. CDR3 amino acids: CASSISGGNQPQHF. The CDR3 nucleotides are TGTGCCAGTAGTATATCAGGGGGCAATCAGCCCCAGCATTTT.